These T cell receptor beta chains were read from a single sample in a study of blood T cell repertoires in COVID-19. Clones were sequenced by immunoSEQ multiplex PCR, and TCRdb holds only the in-frame ones, with some missing. The table lists around 100,000 clones, about nine tenths of them singletons, with about 5% in the top ten. The sequenced sample was peripheral blood. These receptors originate from a man aged 50 to 59 with acute or convalescent COVID-19. Both conserved end residues are part of each CDR3. Each record gives: clone size, D gene, V gene, J gene, CDR3 protein, CDR3 DNA. The D gene is left open where the match is weak. The size entry is marked missing in some rows and otherwise reads once, few, many or a size class.

-	TRBD1	TRBV10-3	TRBJ1-5	CAISVRGTGGNQPQHF	TGTGCCATCAGTGTAAGGGGGACAGGGGGGAATCAGCCCCAGCATTTT
-	-	TRBV10-3	TRBJ2-5	CAISDGQGSVLETQYF	TGTGCCATCAGTGACGGCCAGGGGAGTGTTTTAGAGACCCAGTACTTC
-	-	TRBV27	TRBJ2-1	CASSFLPRRGNEQFF	TGTGCCAGCAGTTTTTTACCCCGAAGGGGGAATGAGCAGTTCTTC
-	TRBD2	TRBV9	TRBJ2-3	CASSQLTSGSGWSTDTQYF	TGTGCCAGCAGCCAACTGACTAGCGGGAGCGGGTGGAGCACAGATACGCAGTATTTT
-	-	TRBV25-1	TRBJ1-5	CASSDMRAGPNQPQHF	TGTGCCAGCAGTGACATGAGGGCAGGCCCCAATCAGCCCCAGCATTTT
-	-	TRBV25-1	TRBJ1-2	CASSESGEGLGGYTF	TGTGCCAGCAGTGAATCGGGTGAAGGTTTGGGTGGCTACACCTTC
-	-	TRBV6-1	TRBJ2-7	CASSERTSGQQYF	TGTGCCAGCAGTGAAAGAACGAGCGGACAGCAGTACTTC
-	TRBD2	TRBV5-4	TRBJ2-2	CASSFLAGVDTGELFF	TGTGCCAGCAGCTTCCTAGCGGGAGTTGACACCGGGGAGCTGTTTTTT
-	-	TRBV7-8	TRBJ2-7	CASSAGLPLSEQYF	TGTGCCAGCAGCGCGGGACTCCCACTGAGCGAGCAGTACTTC
-	-	TRBV19	TRBJ2-1	CASSGIGGGRSYNEQFF	TGTGCCAGTAGCGGGATCGGCGGGGGCCGCTCCTACAATGAGCAGTTCTTC
once	TRBD2	TRBV7-9	TRBJ2-6	CASSVTSGRTGANVLTF	TGTGCCAGCAGCGTAACTAGCGGGAGAACCGGGGCCAACGTCCTGACTTTC